One and the same sample provided the 20 T cell receptor beta chains below, sequenced in a study of CD8+ T cells in alopecia areata. Reverse transcription of extracted RNA yielded cDNA, which provided the sequencing template. TCRdb keeps only in-frame clones here, not all; method: immunoSEQ multiplex PCR. This sample carries approximately 59,000 clones, roughly 44% of them seen once, and the ten largest clones take approximately 18%. The starting material was CD8+ T cells sorted from blood, obtained at week 0. These receptors were collected from a human donor with alopecia areata.

CDR3 in amino acids: CASSQGGGLPEAFF. CDR3 coding DNA: TGCGCCAGCAGCCAAGGTGGGGGTCTCCCTGAAGCTTTCTTT. This chain connects TRBV4-1 to TRBJ1-1; D perhaps matches TRBD1 (5 bases). Germline CDR1 is MGHRA and CDR2 is YSYEKL. V lost 1 base to trimming and J lost 6 bases, with 12 bases between them. CDR3 length: 14 amino acids.

This chain uses TRBV6-1 with TRBJ1-2; the D gene is possibly TRBD1 (5 bases). CDR1 and CDR2 (germline): MNHNS, SASEGT. Trimming shortened V by 3 bases and J by 4 bases, and 15 bases separated the two germline ends. CDR3 size: 15 residues. CDR3 region: CASSEVGGVVYGYTF. The CDR3 DNA reads TGTGCCAGCAGTGAGGTGGGAGGGGTTGTCTATGGCTACACCTTC.

The V call is TRBV7-2, the J call TRBJ2-7, with a possible D match to TRBD1 (6 bases). This CDR3 contains 15 residues. V shed 5 bases and J shed 4 bases, with 18 bases lying between them. The germline gives CDR1 SGHTA, CDR2 FQGNSA. For the CDR3, the DNA is TGTGCCAGCAGCCTAGGCCCCGTGGGGGCTTACGAGCAGTACTTC. Its protein is CASSLGPVGAYEQYF.

The rearrangement uses TRBV27 and TRBJ1-2; D may be TRBD1 (5 bases). Trimming left V 6 bases short and J 5 bases short, with 16 bases between. Per the germline V gene, CDR1 is MNHEY and CDR2 is SMNVEV (reference sequence). The CDR3 contains 14 residues. Here the CDR3 DNA reads TGTGCCAGCAGGGTCCGGGGGACCTCTTATGGCTACACCTTC. It encodes CASRVRGTSYGYTF.

The chain joins TRBV29-1 to TRBJ2-5; D unclear. The DNA end is more similar to TRBJ2-7, so the J call may be wrong. This CDR3 has 14 residues. CDR1 is SQVTM and CDR2 is ANQGSEA in the germline V gene. This CDR3 reads CSVVGPLGTYEQYF. The CDR3 DNA sequence: TGCAGCGTTGTTGGCCCGCTCGGAACCTACGAGCAGTACTTC.

The chain couples TRBV29-1 to TRBJ1-1, with TRBD1 as a possible D gene (6 bases). The CDR3 is 14 residues long. The germline CDR1 and CDR2 sequences are SQVTM and ANQGSEA. V was cut by 5 bases and J by 1 base, with 14 bases left in between. CDR3 loop: CSVIDRTKNTEAFF. The DNA of the CDR3 is TGCAGCGTTATCGACAGGACCAAGAACACTGAAGCTTTCTTT.

The chain uses TRBV7-9 and TRBJ1-1; D not certain. Germline V gene lookup returns CDR1 SEHNR and CDR2 FQNEAQ (reference sequence). This CDR3 has 12 residues. The V and J ends lost 5 bases and 7 bases respectively, with 11 bases between them. The chain's CDR3 is CASSISRIEAFF. For the CDR3, the DNA is TGTGCCAGCAGCATCAGCAGAATTGAAGCTTTCTTT.

The CDR3 spells CASSQPGQGLSYF. The CDR3 DNA reads TGCGCCAGCAGCCAACCGGGACAGGGCCTTTCTTACTTC. The chain links TRBV4-1 to TRBJ2-7; 9 bases fit TRBD1. The CDR3 totals 13 residues. J gave up 13 bases and V 2 bases, and 9 bases lay outside the gene matches. Per germline, CDR1 MGHRA and CDR2 YSYEKL.

This clone was recorded a few times. V usage is TRBV19 and J usage is TRBJ1-1; 8 bases map to TRBD1. The CDR3 covers 15 residues. The germline V gene has CDR1 LNHDA and CDR2 SQIVND (reference sequence). V lost 3 bases, J lost 4 bases, and 7 bases stayed unmatched. CDR3 sequence: CASSIGQGWSTEAFF. As DNA, the CDR3 is TGTGCCAGTAGTATCGGACAGGGATGGAGCACTGAAGCTTTCTTT. Using reference TRBV19 and TRBJ1-1 for the parts outside the CDR3, the full variable domain is DGGITQSPKYLFRKEGQNVTLSCEQNLNHDAMYWYRQDPGQGLRLIYYSQIVNDFQKGDIAEGYSVSREKKESFPLTVTSAQKNPTAFYLCASSIGQGWSTEAFFGQGTRLTVV.

This chain connects TRBV19 to TRBJ1-1, with D unresolved. The CDR3 contains 11 residues. Germline V gene sequence: CDR1 LNHDA, CDR2 SQIVND (reference sequence). Deletions cut 7 bases from V and 0 bases from J, with 3 bases between. CDR3 residues: CASMMNTEAFF. CDR3 sequence (DNA): TGTGCCAGTATGATGAACACTGAAGCTTTCTTT.

The CDR3 DNA reads TGTGCCAGCAGCTCCGTCTTTAGGCAGTTCTTC. Residues: CASSSVFRQFF. The rearrangement links TRBV11-2 to TRBJ2-1; no reliable D call. CDR1 and CDR2 (germline): SGHAT, FQNNGV. CDR3 length: 11 amino acids. V was shortened by 4 bases and J by 12 bases, with 10 bases between the two germline ends.

V gene TRBV7-6 combines with J gene TRBJ1-1; TRBD1 might be the D (5 bases). Germline CDR1 and CDR2: SGHVS and FNYEAQ. The CDR3 covers 14 residues. Trimming cost V 1 base and J 5 bases, with 11 bases left between them. CDR3 bases: TGTGCCAGCAGCTTAGAGGACAAAGCAACTGAAGCTTTCTTT. This sequence encodes CASSLEDKATEAFF.

In this sample, this clone turned up a few times. The V and J genes are TRBV25-1 and TRBJ2-5; TRBD2 matches 7 bases. The junction had 13 bases not matched to a gene; V was cut back by 7 bases and J by 5 bases. This CDR3 has 15 amino acids. Germline CDR1 reads MGHDK; CDR2 reads SYGVNS. CDR3 DNA sequence: TGTGCCAGCAAAACCCCCGTGGAGGGAGGGGAGACCCAGTACTTC. It is translated as CASKTPVEGGETQYF.

This clone was observed a handful of times. The chain links TRBV9 to TRBJ1-5, with D hard to call. Germline V lookup: CDR1 SGDLS, CDR2 YYNGEE. The ends were cut back, 0 bases at V and 7 bases at J, with 8 bases in the middle. The CDR3 is 13 amino acids. CDR3 loop: CASSVGYGQPQHF. The CDR3 bases are TGTGCCAGCAGCGTAGGGTATGGGCAGCCCCAGCATTTT.

This chain joins TRBV9 and TRBJ2-2, with 9 bases aligning to TRBD1. CDR1 SGDLS and CDR2 YYNGEE come from the germline V gene. V dropped 3 bases and J dropped 8; count of bases not matched to a gene: 11. This CDR3 spans 16 amino acids. Here the CDR3 DNA reads TGTGCCAGCAGCGCCATCGGGACAGGGCTGGGAGGGGAGCTGTTTTTT. Translating gives CASSAIGTGLGGELFF. Drawing the rest from reference TRBV9 and TRBJ2-2, the complete variable domain is DSGVTQTPKHLITATGQRVTLRCSPRSGDLSVYWYQQSLDQGLQFLIQYYNGEERAKGNILERFSAQQFPDLHSELNLSSLELGDSALYFCASSAIGTGLGGELFFGEGSRLTVL.

The count of this clone is one. The chain combines TRBV10-2 with TRBJ2-1; TRBD2 matches at 13 bases. Losses at the gene ends were 5 bases for V and 6 bases for J; bases not matched to a gene: 4. Germline V gives CDR1 WSHSY, CDR2 SAAADI. This CDR3 region has 15 residues. CDR3 coding DNA: TGCGCCAGCAGTTACCGGACTAGCGGGAGCAATGAGCAGTTCTTC. It yields the protein CASSYRTSGSNEQFF.

This clone was counted between two and nine times. The chain uses TRBV27 and TRBJ2-3; possibly TRBD1 for D (5 bases). The CDR3 is made up of 15 amino acids. The V and J ends lost 3 bases and 3 bases respectively, with 13 bases between them. Germline V gives CDR1 MNHEY, CDR2 SMNVEV (reference sequence). The CDR3 loop is CASSLVVAGTDTQYF. Here the CDR3 DNA reads TGTGCCAGCAGTTTGGTCGTTGCAGGGACAGATACGCAGTATTTT.

This clone showed up just once. The V call is TRBV1, the J call TRBJ2-4. TRBV1 counts as a pseudogene. This CDR3 comprises 18 residues. In DNA form, the CDR3 reads TGCACCAGCAGCCAAGGGGGGAGTAAAACGCGGGCCAAAAACATTCAGTACTTC. It yields the protein CTSSQGGSKTRAKNIQYF.

V is TRBV30 and J is TRBJ2-7; maybe TRBD1 (5 bases). Trimming took off 4 bases at V and 3 bases at J, with 10 bases between the two ends. From germline, CDR1 is GTSNPN and CDR2 SVGIG (reference sequence). This CDR3 spans 12 amino acids. Here the CDR3 reads CAWIDQGYEQYF. The CDR3 region has the DNA TGTGCCTGGATTGACCAGGGCTACGAGCAGTACTTC. Supplemented by reference TRBV30 and TRBJ2-7, the full variable domain reads SQTIHQWPATLVQPVGSPLSLECTVEGTSNPNLYWYRQAAGRGLQLLFYSVGIGQISSEVPQNLSASRPQDRQFILSSKKLLLSDSGFYLCAWIDQGYEQYFGPGTRLTVT.

This chain uses TRBV4-1 with TRBJ2-7, with D perhaps matching TRBD2 (5 bases). The V gene's germline CDR1 is MGHRA and CDR2 YSYEKL. The CDR3 loop spans 15 amino acids. With 1 base removed from V and 2 bases from J, the gap between germline ends came to 12 bases. The CDR3 DNA reads TGCGCCAGCAGCCAAGTGGCGGGCCGAACCTACGAGCAGTACTTC. It translates to CASSQVAGRTYEQYF.